These T cell receptor beta chains were read from a single sample in a study of metastatic and nonmetastatic thyroid tumors. MiXCR was used by TCRdb to re-call the PCR reads. The data hold approximately 28,000 clones, with roughly 17% observed a single time. The sample consisted of blood. The receptors stem from a male donor with papillary thyroid cancer or a benign thyroid nodule (not recorded which). Some clones in this sample may be carry-over from other donors' samples. Both conserved end residues are part of each CDR3. The D gene is left open where the match is weak. Only part of the rows carry a size: once, few, many, or a class if the clone is expanded.

v_gene	j_gene	abundance	d_gene	CDR3aa	CDR3nt
TRBV20-1	TRBJ1-5	medium-sized	TRBD1	CSAPEGTGARNQPQHF	TGCAGTGCCCCGGAAGGGACAGGGGCGAGAAATCAGCCCCAGCATTTT
TRBV5-1	TRBJ1-2	many	.	CASSYDGDFGYTF	TGCGCCAGCAGCTACGACGGGGATTTTGGCTACACCTTC
TRBV11-2	TRBJ1-2	.	.	CASSLDGGRLYGYTF	TGTGCCAGCAGCTTAGATGGCGGCAGACTCTATGGCTACACCTTC
TRBV19	TRBJ2-7	.	.	CASSIFGEQYF	TGTGCCAGTAGTATCTTTGGCGAGCAGTACTTC
TRBV27	TRBJ2-1	.	.	CSSRPACRSYNEQFF	TGTTCCAGCCGCCCGGCATGTCGGTCCTACAATGAGCAGTTCTTC
TRBV5-1	TRBJ1-1	.	.	CASSFVRAIDTEAFF	TGCGCCAGCAGCTTCGTCAGGGCGATCGACACTGAAGCTTTCTTC
TRBV5-1	TRBJ2-5	many	.	CASSMTRAGQETQYF	TGCGCCAGCAGCATGACCCGGGCGGGGCAAGAGACCCAGTACTTC
TRBV5-1	TRBJ2-7	.	TRBD1	CASSLGQGAIYEQYF	TGCGCCAGCAGCTTGGGACAGGGGGCTATATACGAGCAGTACTTC
TRBV12-3/TRBV12-4	TRBJ1-3	.	TRBD1	CASSGQAGNTIYF	TGTGCCAGCAGCGGACAGGCTGGAAACACCATATATTTT
TRBV20-1	TRBJ2-7	.	.	CSAGLPGKVYEQYF	TGCAGTGCGGGCCTACCGGGCAAGGTCTACGAGCAGTACTTC
TRBV11-3	TRBJ2-7	medium-sized	TRBD2	CASSLSGSWGEQYF	TGTGCCAGCAGCCTTAGCGGGAGCTGGGGCGAGCAGTACTTC
TRBV6-1	TRBJ2-7	few	.	CASSEYRAYEQYF	TGTGCCAGCAGTGAATACAGAGCCTACGAGCAGTACTTC
TRBV11-2	TRBJ1-1	once	.	CASSVQIRGGGTESFF	TGTGCCAGCAGTGTTCAAATCAGGGGCGGCGGCACTGAATCTTTCTTT
TRBV20-1	TRBJ2-2	.	.	CSARDARGSTGELFF	TGCAGTGCTAGAGACGCCAGGGGAAGCACCGGGGAGCTGTTTTTT
TRBV15	TRBJ1-1	many	.	CATSSEGGTEAFF	TGTGCCACCAGCAGTGAGGGTGGCACTGAAGCTTTCTTT
TRBV19	TRBJ2-5	many	TRBD1	CASSSLITDRVVETQYF	TGTGCCAGTAGTTCCCTAATAACGGACAGGGTAGTTGAGACCCAGTACTTC
TRBV7-3	TRBJ2-2	many	TRBD2	CASSLGGPGTGELFF	TGTGCCAGCAGCTTGGGAGGGCCGGGCACCGGGGAGCTGTTTTTT
TRBV5-1	TRBJ1-3	once	.	CASSSGDFSGNTIYF	TGCGCCAGCAGCTCGGGGGATTTTTCTGGAAACACCATATATTTT
TRBV9	TRBJ2-2	many	.	CASSAPGAEGTGELFF	TGTGCCAGCAGCGCTCCGGGCGCCGAGGGCACCGGGGAGCTGTTTTTT
TRBV3-1	TRBJ2-3	few	.	CAAGADTQYF	TGTGCCGCAGGGGCAGATACGCAGTATTTT
TRBV28	TRBJ2-5	.	.	CASSSVGRETQYF	TGTGCCAGCAGTTCAGTTGGCAGAGAGACCCAGTACTTC
TRBV7-8	TRBJ2-5	many	.	CASSRDQETQYF	TGTGCCAGCAGCCGGGACCAGGAGACCCAGTACTTC
TRBV4-1	TRBJ2-7	many	TRBD1	CASRPTGGSAYEQYF	TGCGCCAGCAGACCGACAGGGGGCTCCGCCTACGAGCAGTACTTC
TRBV3-1	TRBJ1-3	many	.	CASSDEGTGNTIYF	TGTGCCAGCAGTGACGAGGGAACTGGAAACACCATATATTTT
TRBV18	TRBJ1-1	many	.	CASSPPFRIRDMNTEAFF	TGTGCCAGCTCACCACCGTTCCGGATCAGGGACATGAACACTGAAGCTTTCTTT
TRBV15	TRBJ2-5	once	.	CATSRDHRETQYF	TGTGCCACCAGCAGAGATCATCGGGAGACCCAGTACTTC
TRBV12-3/TRBV12-4	TRBJ2-4	many	TRBD2	CASSLGGGAKNIQYF	TGTGCCAGCAGTTTAGGGGGGGGAGCCAAAAACATTCAGTACTTC
TRBV5-1	TRBJ1-1	many	.	CASSSPLNTEAFF	TGCGCCAGCAGCTCCCCACTGAACACTGAAGCTTTCTTT
TRBV7-8	TRBJ1-1	many	.	CASSLTGGTEAFF	TGTGCCAGCAGCTTAACCGGGGGGACTGAAGCTTTCTTT
TRBV20-1	TRBJ1-1	many	TRBD1	CSARDSGALGAFF	TGCAGTGCCCGGGACAGCGGAGCCCTAGGAGCTTTCTTT
TRBV27	TRBJ2-1	many	TRBD2	CASSLVGLAGNNEQFF	TGTGCCAGCAGTTTAGTGGGACTAGCGGGGAACAATGAGCAGTTCTTC
TRBV9	TRBJ1-4	many	TRBD1	CASSPGQGFATNEKLFF	TGTGCCAGCAGCCCGGGACAGGGTTTCGCAACTAATGAAAAACTGTTTTTT
TRBV27	TRBJ1-5	many	.	CASSHRQSNQPQHF	TGTGCCAGCAGTCATCGACAGAGCAATCAGCCCCAGCATTTT
TRBV18	TRBJ1-4	.	TRBD1	CASSPPSGQGEEKLFF	TGTGCCAGCTCACCACCGTCAGGACAGGGCGAAGAAAAACTGTTTTTT
TRBV20-1	TRBJ2-7	many	TRBD2	CSARSFLAGEYEQYF	TGCAGTGCTAGATCTTTCTTAGCGGGAGAATACGAGCAGTACTTC
TRBV5-1	TRBJ1-1	many	.	CASSLAGGGTEAFF	TGCGCCAGCAGCTTGGCAGGAGGGGGCACTGAAGCTTTCTTT
TRBV5-1	TRBJ2-2	.	TRBD2	CASSSAGGNTVELFF	TGCGCCAGCAGCTCGGCGGGAGGGAACACCGTGGAGCTGTTTTTT
TRBV18	TRBJ1-2	many	.	CASSLRSPGREANYGYTF	TGTGCCAGCTCACTACGAAGTCCGGGACGGGAAGCTAACTATGGCTACACCTTC
TRBV28	TRBJ2-7	many	TRBD2	CASMTSMAYEQYF	TGTGCCAGCATGACTAGCATGGCCTACGAGCAGTACTTC
TRBV5-1	TRBJ1-5	.	TRBD1	CASTNRDSVQPQHF	TGCGCCAGCACGAACCGGGACAGCGTCCAGCCCCAGCATTTT